This T cell receptor (beta chain) was identified during a study of CD8 T cells in ankylosing spondylitis. Ten or more counts support this clonotype. Its antigen is undetermined. The ends lost 1 base at V and 7 bases at J; junction bases unmatched: 5. This CDR3 comprises 15 residues. CDR1 is SGHTA, CDR2 FQGNSA, per germline. Notes on the study in general: Fewer than ten highly homologous variants made up a TCR beta motif, and this motif appeared characteristic of ankylosing spondylitis blood. Disease-associated clonotypes exhibited CD8+ identity and were relatively infrequent in peripheral blood. Matched synovial fluid from ankylosing spondylitis patients was reported to be enriched for disease-linked clones. Earlier work had already found some motif variants in reactive arthritis synovial fluid and blood.

TCRdb itself ran the 5' RACE reads through MiXCR, one entry per CDR3 protein. The profile covers hundreds of thousands of distinct CDR3 sequences, with roughly 13% appearing a single time and 6.8% taken by the ten largest. The chain links TRBV7-2 to TRBJ2-7; TRBD1 matches 12 bases. The sequence came from a male donor with ankylosing spondylitis. The sequenced sample was blood, either unsorted or a sorted T cell fraction (not recorded which). In DNA, the CDR3 is TGTGCCAGCAGCTTAGGGGGACAGGGGGCAGGGGAGCAGTACTTC. Residues: CASSLGGQGAGEQYF.